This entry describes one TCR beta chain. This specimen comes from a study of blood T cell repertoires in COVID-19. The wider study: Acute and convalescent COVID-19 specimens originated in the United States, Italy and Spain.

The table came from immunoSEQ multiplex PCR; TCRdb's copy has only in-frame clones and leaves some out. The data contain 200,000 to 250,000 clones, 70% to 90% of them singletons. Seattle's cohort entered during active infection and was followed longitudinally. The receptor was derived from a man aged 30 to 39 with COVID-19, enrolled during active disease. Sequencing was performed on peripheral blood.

Here the CDR3 DNA reads TGTGCCAGCAGCTTATACAGTACAGGCATGTTGGATGAGCAGTTCTTC. This encodes CASSLYSTGMLDEQFF. The chain employs TRBV5-4 and TRBJ2-1; tentatively, D is TRBD1 (5 bases). This CDR3 spans 16 amino acids. Trimming pared 2 bases from V and 8 bases from J, leaving 20 bases between. The germline V gene encodes CDR1 SGHNT and CDR2 YYREEE (reference sequence).